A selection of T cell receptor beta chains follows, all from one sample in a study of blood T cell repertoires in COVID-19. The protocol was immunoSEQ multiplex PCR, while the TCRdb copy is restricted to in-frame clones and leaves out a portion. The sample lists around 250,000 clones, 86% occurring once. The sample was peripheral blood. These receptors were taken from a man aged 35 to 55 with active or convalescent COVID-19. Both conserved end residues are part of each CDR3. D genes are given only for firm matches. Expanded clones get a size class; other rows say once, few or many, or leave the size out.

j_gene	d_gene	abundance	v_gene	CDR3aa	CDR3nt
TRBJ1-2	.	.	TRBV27	CASSPHPGKTNYGYTF	TGTGCCAGCAGTCCCCATCCGGGAAAAACTAACTATGGCTACACCTTC
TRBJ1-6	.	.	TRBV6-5	CASRGTGTSNSPLHF	TGTGCCAGCAGGGGAACCGGGACAAGTAATTCACCCCTCCACTTT
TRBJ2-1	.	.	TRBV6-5	CASSYTLGGDNEQFF	TGTGCCAGCAGTTACACTCTAGGGGGAGACAATGAGCAGTTCTTC
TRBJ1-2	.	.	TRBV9	CASSPRSTGTSGYTF	TGTGCCAGCAGCCCCCGCTCAACAGGGACATCGGGCTACACCTTC
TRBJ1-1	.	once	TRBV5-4	CASSSFTVGEAFF	TGTGCCAGCAGCTCTTTCACAGTGGGTGAAGCTTTCTTT
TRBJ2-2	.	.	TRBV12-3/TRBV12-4	CASSLQGGELFF	TGTGCCAGCAGTTTACAGGGTGGGGAGCTGTTTTTT
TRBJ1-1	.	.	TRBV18	CASSPREGMNTEAFF	TGTGCCAGCTCACCACGTGAGGGAATGAACACTGAAGCTTTCTTT
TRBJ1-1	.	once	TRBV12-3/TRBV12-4	CASRTTVNTEAFF	TGTGCCAGCAGGACGACAGTTAACACTGAAGCTTTCTTT
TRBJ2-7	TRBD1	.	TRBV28	CASTSQGALSYEQYF	TGTGCCAGCACCAGCCAGGGGGCCCTCTCCTACGAGCAGTACTTC
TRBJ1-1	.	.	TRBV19	CASSITVGGTEAFF	TGTGCCAGTAGTATAACCGTGGGGGGCACTGAAGCTTTCTTT
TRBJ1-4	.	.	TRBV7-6	CASSLRTTNEKLFF	TGTGCCAGCAGCTTGAGAACAACTAATGAAAAACTGTTTTTT
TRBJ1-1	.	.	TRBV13	CASEGPTPYEAFF	TGTGCCAGCGAGGGCCCGACCCCTTATGAAGCTTTCTTT
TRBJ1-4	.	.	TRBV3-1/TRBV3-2	CASSWQGEKLFF	TGTGCCAGCAGCTGGCAGGGGGAAAAACTGTTTTTT
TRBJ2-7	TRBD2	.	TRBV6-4	CASSDSAGEQYF	TGTGCCAGCAGTGATTCAGCGGGGGAGCAGTACTTC
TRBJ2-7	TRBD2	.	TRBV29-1	CSVGWGGEQYF	TGCAGCGTTGGGTGGGGAGGGGAGCAGTACTTC
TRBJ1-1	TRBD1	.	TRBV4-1	CASSPPGQKNTEAFF	TGCGCCAGCAGCCCTCCGGGACAGAAGAACACTGAAGCTTTCTTT
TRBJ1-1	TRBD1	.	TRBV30	CAWSVLDRGISEAFF	TGTGCCTGGAGTGTCTTGGACAGGGGGATTTCTGAAGCTTTCTTT
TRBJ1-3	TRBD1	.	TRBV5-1	CASAEQGASAGNTIYF	TGCGCCAGCGCAGAGCAGGGGGCGAGCGCTGGAAACACCATATATTTT
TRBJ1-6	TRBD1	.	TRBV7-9	CASSLGGQGNSPLHF	TGTGCCAGCAGCTTAGGAGGACAGGGTAATTCACCCCTCCACTTT
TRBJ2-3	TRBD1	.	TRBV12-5	CASGEGADTQYF	TGTGCTAGTGGAGAGGGGGCTGATACGCAGTATTTT
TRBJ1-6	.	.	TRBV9	CASSTPRGTGNSPLHF	TGTGCCAGCAGCACCCCCCGGGGGACTGGTAATTCACCCCTCCACTTT
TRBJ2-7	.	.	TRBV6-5	CASGTSYEQYF	TGTGCCAGCGGCACCTCCTACGAGCAGTACTTC
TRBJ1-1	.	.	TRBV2	CASSDWASTEAFF	TGTGCCAGCAGTGATTGGGCCAGCACTGAAGCTTTCTTT
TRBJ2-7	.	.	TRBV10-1	CASSPGRLEQYF	TGCGCCAGCAGCCCGGGGAGGCTCGAGCAGTACTTC
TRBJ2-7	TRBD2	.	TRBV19	CASSIGVSGRFEQYF	TGTGCCAGTAGTATTGGGGTTAGCGGGAGGTTTGAGCAGTACTTC
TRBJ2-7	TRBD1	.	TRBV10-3	CAISVGTGTYEQYF	TGTGCCATCAGTGTTGGGACAGGGACATACGAGCAGTACTTC
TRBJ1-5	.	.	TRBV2	CASSEIGGESSNQPQHF	TGTGCCAGCAGTGAAATTGGGGGGGAGTCAAGCAATCAGCCCCAGCATTTT
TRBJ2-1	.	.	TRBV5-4	CASSPSGAGTFNEQFF	TGTGCCAGCAGCCCGTCCGGGGCGGGAACCTTCAATGAGCAGTTCTTC
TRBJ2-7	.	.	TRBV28	CASTTDSAHHEQYF	TGTGCCAGCACCACGGACAGCGCCCACCACGAGCAGTACTTC
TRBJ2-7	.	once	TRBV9	CASSPRRGSYEQYF	TGTGCCAGCAGCCCCCGCCGGGGATCCTACGAGCAGTACTTC
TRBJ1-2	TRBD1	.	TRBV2	CASSDNRGGYGYTF	TGTGCCAGCAGTGACAACAGGGGTGGCTATGGCTACACCTTC
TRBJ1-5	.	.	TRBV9	CASSVGSGNQPQHF	TGTGCCAGCAGCGTAGGCAGTGGCAATCAGCCCCAGCATTTT
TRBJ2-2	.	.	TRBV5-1	CASLSEGELFF	TGCGCCAGCCTTTCCGAGGGGGAGCTGTTTTTT
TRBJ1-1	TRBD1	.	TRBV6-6	CASSTSDRGANTEAFF	TGTGCCAGCAGTACTAGCGACAGGGGGGCGAACACTGAAGCTTTCTTT
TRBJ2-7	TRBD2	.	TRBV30	CAWSGGLASYEQYF	TGTGCCTGGAGTGGAGGACTAGCGAGCTACGAGCAGTACTTC